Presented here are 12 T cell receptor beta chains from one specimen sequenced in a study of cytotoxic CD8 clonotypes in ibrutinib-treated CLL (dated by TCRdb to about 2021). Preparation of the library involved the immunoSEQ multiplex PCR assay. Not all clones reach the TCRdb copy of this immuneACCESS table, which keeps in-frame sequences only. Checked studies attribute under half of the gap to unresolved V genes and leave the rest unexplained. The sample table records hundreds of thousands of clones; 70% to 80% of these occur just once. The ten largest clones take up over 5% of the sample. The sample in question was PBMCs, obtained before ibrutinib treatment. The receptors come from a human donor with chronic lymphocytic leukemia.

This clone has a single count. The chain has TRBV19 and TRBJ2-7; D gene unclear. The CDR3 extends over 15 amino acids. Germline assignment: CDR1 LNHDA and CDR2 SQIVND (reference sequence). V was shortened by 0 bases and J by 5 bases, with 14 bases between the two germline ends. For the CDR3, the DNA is TGTGCCAGTAGTATAGAGGCAGAGGCCTTCGACGAGCAGTACTTC. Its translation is CASSIEAEAFDEQYF.

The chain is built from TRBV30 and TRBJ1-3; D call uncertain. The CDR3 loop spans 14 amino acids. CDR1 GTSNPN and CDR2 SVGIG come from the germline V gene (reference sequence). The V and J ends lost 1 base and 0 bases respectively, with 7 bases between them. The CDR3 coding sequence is TGTGCCTGGAGTGGAGGGATCTCTGGAAACACCATATATTTT. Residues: CAWSGGISGNTIYF.

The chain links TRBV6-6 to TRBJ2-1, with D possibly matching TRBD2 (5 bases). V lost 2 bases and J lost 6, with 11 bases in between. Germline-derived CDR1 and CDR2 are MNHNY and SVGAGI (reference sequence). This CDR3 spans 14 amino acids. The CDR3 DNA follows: TGTGCCAGCAGTTACCTCGAGGGCCCCAATGAGCAGTTCTTC. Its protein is CASSYLEGPNEQFF.

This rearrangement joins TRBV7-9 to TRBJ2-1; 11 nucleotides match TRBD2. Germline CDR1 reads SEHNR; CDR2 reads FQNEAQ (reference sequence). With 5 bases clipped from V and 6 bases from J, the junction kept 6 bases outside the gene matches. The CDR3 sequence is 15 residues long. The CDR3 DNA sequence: TGTGCCAGCAGCCTCACTAGCGGGAGTAGCAATGAGCAGTTCTTC. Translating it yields CASSLTSGSSNEQFF. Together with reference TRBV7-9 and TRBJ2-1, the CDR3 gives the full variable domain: DTGVSQNPRHKITKRGQNVTFRCDPISEHNRLYWYRQTLGQGPEFLTYFQNEAQLEKSRLLSDRFSAERPKGSFSTLEIQRTEQGDSAMYLCASSLTSGSSNEQFFGPGTRLTVL.

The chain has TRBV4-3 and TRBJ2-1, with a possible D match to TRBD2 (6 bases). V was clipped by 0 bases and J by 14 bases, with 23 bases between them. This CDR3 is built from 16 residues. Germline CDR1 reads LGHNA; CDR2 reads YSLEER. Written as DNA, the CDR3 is TGCGCCAGCAGCCAAGATTTGTCTAGCGCCGACGGAGGGAAGTTCTTC. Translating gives CASSQDLSSADGGKFF.

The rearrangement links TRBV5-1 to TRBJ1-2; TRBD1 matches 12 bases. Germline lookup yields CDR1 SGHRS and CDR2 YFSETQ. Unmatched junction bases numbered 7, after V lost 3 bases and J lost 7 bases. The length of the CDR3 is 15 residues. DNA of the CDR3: TGCGCCAGCAGCTGGACCGGGACAGGGGGCGTTGGCTACACCTTC. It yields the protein CASSWTGTGGVGYTF. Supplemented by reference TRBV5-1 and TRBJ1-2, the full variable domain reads KAGVTQTPRYLIKTRGQQVTLSCSPISGHRSVSWYQQTPGQGLQFLFEYFSETQRNKGNFPGRFSGRQFSNSRSEMNVSTLELGDSALYLCASSWTGTGGVGYTFGSGTRLTVV.

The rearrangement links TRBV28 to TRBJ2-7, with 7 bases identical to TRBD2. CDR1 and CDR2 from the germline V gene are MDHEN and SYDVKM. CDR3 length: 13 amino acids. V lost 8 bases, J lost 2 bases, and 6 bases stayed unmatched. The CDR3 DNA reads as TGTGCCAGCTGGGCGGGAGAACCCTACGAGCAGTACTTC. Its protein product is CASWAGEPYEQYF.

This chain's CDR3 is CASSLKAGAYEQYF. CDR3 coding DNA: TGTGCCAGCAGTTTAAAGGCAGGGGCCTACGAGCAGTACTTC. The J gene is TRBJ2-7, the V gene TRBV28, with TRBD1 as a possible D gene (6 bases). V shed 2 bases and J shed 2 bases, with 10 bases lying between them. The CDR3 length is 14 residues. The germline gives CDR1 MDHEN, CDR2 SYDVKM. The full variable domain, rest sourced from reference TRBV28 and TRBJ2-7, is DVKVTQSSRYLVKRTGEKVFLECVQDMDHENMFWYRQDPGLGLRLIYFSYDVKMKEKGDIPEGYSVSREKKERFSLILESASTNQTSMYLCASSLKAGAYEQYFGPGTRLTVT.

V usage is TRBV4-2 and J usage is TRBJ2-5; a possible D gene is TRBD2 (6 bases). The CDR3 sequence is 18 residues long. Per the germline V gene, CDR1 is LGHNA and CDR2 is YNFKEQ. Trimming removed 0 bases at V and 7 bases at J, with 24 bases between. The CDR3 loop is CASSQDAPGGLGMGTQYF. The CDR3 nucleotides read TGTGCCAGCAGCCAAGATGCCCCCGGGGGACTTGGAATGGGGACCCAGTACTTC.

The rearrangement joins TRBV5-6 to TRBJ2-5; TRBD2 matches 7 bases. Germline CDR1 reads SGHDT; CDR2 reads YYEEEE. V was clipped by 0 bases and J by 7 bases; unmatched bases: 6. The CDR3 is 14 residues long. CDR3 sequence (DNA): TGTGCCAGCAGCTTGGTTAGCGGGCGGGGGACCCAGTACTTC. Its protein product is CASSLVSGRGTQYF.

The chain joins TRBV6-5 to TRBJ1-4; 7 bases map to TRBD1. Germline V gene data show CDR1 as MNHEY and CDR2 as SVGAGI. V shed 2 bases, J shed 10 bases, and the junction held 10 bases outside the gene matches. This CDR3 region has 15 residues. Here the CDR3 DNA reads TGTGCCAGCAGTTACAGGGGGCGGATCGTTGGAAAACTGTTTTTT. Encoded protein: CASSYRGRIVGKLFF.

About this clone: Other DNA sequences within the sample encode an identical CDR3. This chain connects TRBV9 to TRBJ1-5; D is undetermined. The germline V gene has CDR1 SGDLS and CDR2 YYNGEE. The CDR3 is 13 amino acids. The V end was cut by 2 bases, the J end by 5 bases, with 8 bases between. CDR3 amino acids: CASSVGRDQPQHF. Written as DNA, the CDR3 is TGTGCCAGCAGCGTGGGTAGGGATCAGCCCCAGCATTTT.